This TCR beta chain was observed in a study of shared clonotypes between healthy human individuals. Sequencing was performed with immunoSEQ multiplex PCR; in TCRdb, only in-frame clones are kept and a portion is missing. The sample consists of roughly 330,000 clones, less than 85% of them appearing once. The germline CDR1 and CDR2 sequences are ENHRY and SYGVKD. This CDR3 has 17 residues. The J segment lost 4 bases and the V segment lost 3 bases, leaving 4 bases of the junction unmatched. This clone occurred once. All donors were Caucasian adults living in Nashville, Tennessee. This rearrangement joins TRBV10-3 to TRBJ2-1, with 15 bases matching TRBD2. The sequence derives from a man aged 25 to 45 in good health. Sequenced: memory CD4+ T cells sorted from blood. As for subset: CD45RA-negative fraction. The CDR3 nucleotides read TGTGCCATCAGTGATGGGACTAGCGGGAGGACATACAATGAGCAGTTCTTC. Residues: CAISDGTSGRTYNEQFF.